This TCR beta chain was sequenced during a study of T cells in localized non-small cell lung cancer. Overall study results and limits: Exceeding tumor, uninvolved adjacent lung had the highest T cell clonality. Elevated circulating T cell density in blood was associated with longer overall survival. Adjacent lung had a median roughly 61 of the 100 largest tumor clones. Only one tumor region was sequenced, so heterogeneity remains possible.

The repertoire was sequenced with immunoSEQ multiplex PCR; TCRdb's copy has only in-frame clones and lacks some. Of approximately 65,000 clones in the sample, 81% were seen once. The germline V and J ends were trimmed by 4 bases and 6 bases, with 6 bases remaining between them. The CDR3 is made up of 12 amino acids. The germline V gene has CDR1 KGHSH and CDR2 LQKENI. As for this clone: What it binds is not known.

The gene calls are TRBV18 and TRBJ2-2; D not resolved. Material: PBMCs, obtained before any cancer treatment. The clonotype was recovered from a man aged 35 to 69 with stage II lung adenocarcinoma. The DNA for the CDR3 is TGTGCCAGCTCACGAGACGCCGGGGAGCTGTTTTTT. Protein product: CASSRDAGELFF.